One sample yielded the 31 T cell receptor beta chains listed below, sequenced in a study of shared T cell receptors in the human thymus. Produced via immunoSEQ multiplex PCR; TCRdb's table is partial and in-frame only. The sample includes about 660,000 clones, around 89% of them seen just once. This sample also appeared in a second study, on human thymus T cells.

The material sequenced was thymocytes. The source is a boy under two years old with a congenital heart defect.

This sequence joins TRBV25-1 and TRBJ1-4, with 12 bases that match TRBD1. The V and J ends lost 5 bases and 5 bases, in that order; junction bases with no gene match: 9. Germline CDR1 and CDR2: MGHDK and SYGVNS. The CDR3 is 17 residues long. CDR3 nucleotides: TGTGCCAGCAGTACCGGGACAGGGGGCGGACCGAATGAAAAACTGTTTTTT. Translating gives CASSTGTGGGPNEKLFF.

The rearrangement joins TRBV23-1 to TRBJ1-2; D may be TRBD1 (6 bases). TRBV23-1 is an ORF, with its function uncertain. The CDR3 length is 13 residues. V dropped 2 bases and J dropped 4 bases, with 8 bases sitting between them. This CDR3 reads CASSQGQPYGYTF. CDR3 bases: TGCGCCAGCAGTCAAGGACAGCCCTATGGCTACACCTTC.

The chain employs TRBV6-5 and TRBJ2-1, with 7 positions matching TRBD2. Germline V gene lookup returns CDR1 MNHEY and CDR2 SVGAGI. This CDR3 has 15 residues. V shed 5 bases and J 0 bases; nucleotides not matched to a gene: 4. The CDR3 DNA sequence: TGTGCCAGCAGTAGCGGGGCTAGCTCCTACAATGAGCAGTTCTTC. Protein: CASSSGASSYNEQFF.

V is TRBV7-9 and J is TRBJ1-2; D is undetermined. This CDR3 has 15 residues. V was shortened by 1 base and J by 6 bases, with 15 bases between the two germline ends. From germline, CDR1 is SEHNR and CDR2 FQNEAQ (reference sequence). CDR3 protein: CASSLDTPRQNGYTF. The DNA for the CDR3 is TGTGCCAGCAGCTTAGACACGCCTCGCCAGAATGGCTACACCTTC.

The chain carries TRBV27 and TRBJ2-5; D is possibly TRBD2 (5 bases). The CDR3 spans 16 residues. Germline CDR1 and CDR2: MNHEY and SMNVEV (reference sequence). V lost 4 bases and J lost 5, with 20 bases in between. The chain's CDR3 is CASSCSGQEGGETQYF. In nucleotides, the CDR3 is TGTGCCAGCAGTTGCTCCGGGCAGGAAGGCGGGGAGACCCAGTACTTC.

The chain has TRBV7-9 and TRBJ2-7, with a weak D call TRBD2 (6 bases). This CDR3 spans 13 amino acids. Germline V gene lookup returns CDR1 SEHNR and CDR2 FQNEAQ (reference sequence). The V end was cut by 5 bases, the J end by 4 bases, with 12 bases between. This CDR3 is CASSPGGEYEQYF. CDR3 bases: TGTGCCAGCAGCCCAGGCGGGGAATACGAGCAGTACTTC.

This sequence joins TRBV12-5 and TRBJ2-1; TRBD2 matches at 7 bases. From germline, CDR1 is LGHNT and CDR2 FRNRAP. The CDR3 is 14 residues long. Trimming removed 4 bases from V and 7 bases from J; junction bases left unmatched: 7. The CDR3: CASGSGLPTNEQFF. In DNA, the CDR3 is TGTGCTAGTGGTTCGGGACTACCGACTAATGAGCAGTTCTTC.

The chain is built from TRBV5-4 and TRBJ2-7; 10 bases map to TRBD2. Trimming removed 0 bases from V and 7 bases from J; junction bases left unmatched: 10. Germline lookup yields CDR1 SGHNT and CDR2 YYREEE (reference sequence). The CDR3 totals 16 residues. CDR3 sequence: CASSLVGLAGAGEQYF. The CDR3 DNA reads TGTGCCAGCAGCTTGGTGGGCCTAGCGGGGGCGGGAGAGCAGTACTTC.

The CDR3 region is CASKRGSNQPQHF. The CDR3 DNA reads TGTGCCAGCAAAAGGGGGAGCAATCAGCCCCAGCATTTT. The V gene is TRBV6-5, the J gene TRBJ1-5; TRBD1 is a possible D gene (6 bases). The ends were cut back, 7 bases at V and 1 base at J, with 8 bases in the middle. Per germline, CDR1 MNHEY and CDR2 SVGAGI. CDR3 size: 13 residues.

Comments on this clone: A read error may account for a junction end that differs from germline. The genes are TRBV30 and TRBJ2-7, with unresolved D. The CDR3 loop spans 12 amino acids. Germline V gene lookup returns CDR1 GTSNPN and CDR2 SVGIG (reference sequence). CDR3 in DNA: TGTGCCTGGAGTCGAGTGCGCTACGGGCAGTACTTC. This gives the protein CAWSRVRYGQYF.

This chain connects TRBV7-9 to TRBJ2-7, with D uncertain. The CDR3 has 13 residues. Trimming took off 5 bases at V and 2 bases at J, with 10 bases between the two ends. In germline, CDR1 is SEHNR, CDR2 FQNEAQ (reference sequence). CDR3 in DNA: TGTGCCAGCAGCGAACCACCGGCCTACGAGCAGTACTTC. As protein: CASSEPPAYEQYF.

The table lists this clone with a count of one. The CDR3 bases are TGTGCCCAAGACACTCCTGGGTGGGCGAACACCGGGGAGCTGTTTTTT. Protein: CAQDTPGWANTGELFF. The chain carries TRBV30 and TRBJ2-2; D gene ambiguous. The CDR3 runs 16 residues. V lost 8 bases and J lost 0, with 19 bases in between. CDR1 and CDR2 (germline): GTSNPN, SVGIG (reference sequence).

The chain uses TRBV10-3 and TRBJ2-3; TRBD1 matches at 8 bases. Trimming cost V 3 bases and J 0 bases; bases outside gene matches: 8. The germline V gene has CDR1 ENHRY and CDR2 SYGVKD. The CDR3 has 17 amino acids. The CDR3 DNA is TGTGCCATCAGTGACCCCGGGACAGGAACAAGCACAGATACGCAGTATTTT. It codes for CAISDPGTGTSTDTQYF.

The chain links TRBV7-8 to TRBJ1-5; D gene unclear. Germline CDR1 and CDR2: SGHVS and FQNEAQ. Between the trimmed V and J ends, which lost 5 bases and 0 bases, there was a span of 11 bases. The CDR3 is made up of 15 amino acids. The CDR3 here is CASSGGTLSNQPQHF. The CDR3 DNA follows: TGTGCCAGCAGCGGCGGAACCCTTAGCAATCAGCCCCAGCATTTT.

Turning to this clone: Within the sample, other DNA sequences also encode this same CDR3. The rearrangement joins TRBV14 to TRBJ1-5; D remains unclear. The V and J ends lost 1 base and 7 bases respectively, with 8 bases between them. The CDR3 is made up of 13 amino acids. Germline CDR1 is SGHDN and CDR2 is FVKESK. CDR3 DNA: TGTGCCAGCAGCCAAGCGGAGGGCCAGCCCCAGCATTTT. Its protein product is CASSQAEGQPQHF.

CDR3 sequence reads: CASSYSGRSGELFF. The CDR3 coding sequence is TGCGCCAGCAGCTATAGCGGGAGGTCCGGGGAGCTGTTTTTT. The rearrangement joins TRBV10-1 to TRBJ2-2; TRBD2 aligns across 10 bases. Trimming at V came to 6 bases and at J to 6 bases, leaving 4 bases not matched to a gene. This CDR3 comprises 14 residues. Germline V gene sequence: CDR1 WNHNN, CDR2 SYGVQD (reference sequence).

This clone was detected once. This chain connects TRBV28 to TRBJ1-1; 9 bases are a match to TRBD1. The CDR3 has 13 amino acids. V dropped 6 bases and J dropped 3; count of bases not matched to a gene: 2. Germline V gene data show CDR1 as MDHEN and CDR2 as SYDVKM. In DNA form, the CDR3 reads TGTGCCAGCAGGGGACAGGGAGACACTGAAGCTTTCTTT. Its protein product is CASRGQGDTEAFF.

The chain carries TRBV27 and TRBJ2-3; TRBD2 is a possible D gene (6 bases). CDR3 size: 14 residues. V was shortened by 7 bases and J by 0 bases, with 11 bases between the two germline ends. The germline V gene encodes CDR1 MNHEY and CDR2 SMNVEV (reference sequence). Written as DNA, the CDR3 is TGTGCCAGCACTGCGGGAACTAGCACAGATACGCAGTATTTT. It yields the protein CASTAGTSTDTQYF.

This sequence joins TRBV4-1 and TRBJ2-7, with TRBD1 matching over 8 bases. J was trimmed by 6 bases and V by 3 bases; bases with no gene match: 13. Germline V CDR1 and CDR2: MGHRA, YSYEKL. CDR3 length equals 16 residues. As DNA, the CDR3 is TGCGCCAGCAGCCAGGAACCGGGACAGGATTGTTGCGAGCAGTACTTC. Translating it yields CASSQEPGQDCCEQYF.

V and J are TRBV5-6 and TRBJ2-3; weak D call: TRBD1 (5 bases). The V gene lost 3 bases and the J gene lost 0 bases, with 14 bases spanning the gap. The CDR3 spans 16 residues. Germline V gene sequence: CDR1 SGHDT, CDR2 YYEEEE. The CDR3 is CASSCRAGQSTDTQYF. The CDR3 DNA is TGTGCCAGCAGCTGCCGTGCAGGGCAAAGCACAGATACGCAGTATTTT.

The CDR3 coding sequence is TGTGCCAGCAGTTCGCACTACCTCAGGGGGAATGAGCAGTTCTTC. Translation: CASSSHYLRGNEQFF. V gene TRBV28 combines with J gene TRBJ2-1, with TRBD1 identical over 7 bases. This CDR3 comprises 15 residues. The J segment lost 7 bases and the V segment lost 4 bases, leaving 10 bases of the junction unmatched. Germline CDR1 reads MDHEN; CDR2 reads SYDVKM.

The chain links TRBV2 to TRBJ2-1, with a tentative D call TRBD2 (5 bases). CDR3 length equals 15 residues. CDR1 and CDR2 from the germline V gene are SNHLY and FYNNEI. V shed 6 bases and J shed 4 bases, with 16 bases lying between them. The chain's CDR3 is CASSQLGGLYNEQFF. Written as DNA, the CDR3 is TGTGCCAGCAGCCAACTGGGCGGGCTTTACAATGAGCAGTTCTTC.

A note on this clone: A read error may produce the germline difference seen at one junction end. The V and J genes are TRBV6-5 and TRBJ2-7; TRBD2 matches at 10 bases. The CDR3 is made up of 15 amino acids. CDR1 is MNHEY, CDR2 SVGAGI, per germline. The CDR3 protein is CANSYSKREGHEQYF. Written as DNA, the CDR3 is TGTGCCAACAGTTACTCGAAGCGGGAGGGGCACGAGCAGTACTTC.

The rearrangement joins TRBV28 to TRBJ1-2; no reliable D call. V was shortened by 4 bases and J by 4 bases, with 13 bases between the two germline ends. Germline-derived CDR1 and CDR2 are MDHEN and SYDVKM. The CDR3 loop spans 14 amino acids. The CDR3 DNA reads as TGTGCCAGCAGTTACCTCGACGGGGTCTATGGCTACACCTTC. It yields the protein CASSYLDGVYGYTF.

The V gene is TRBV6-1, the J gene TRBJ2-7; perhaps TRBD1 as D (6 bases). The germline gives CDR1 MNHNS, CDR2 SASEGT. V lost 0 bases and J 3 bases, leaving 9 bases between the germline ends. This CDR3 is 14 amino acids long. The CDR3 loop reads CASSEALGGYEQYF. The CDR3 DNA is TGTGCCAGCAGTGAAGCCCTAGGGGGCTACGAGCAGTACTTC.

Of note for this clone: Other nucleotide sequences in the sample specify the same CDR3. The rearrangement joins TRBV28 to TRBJ1-1; D not certain. Between the trimmed V and J ends, which lost 2 bases and 1 base, there was a span of 5 bases. This CDR3 spans 13 amino acids. CDR1 and CDR2 from the germline V gene are MDHEN and SYDVKM. The DNA of the CDR3 is TGTGCCAGCAGTTTAGGGCAGAACACTGAAGCTTTCTTT. It is translated as CASSLGQNTEAFF.

The rearrangement uses TRBV9 and TRBJ2-5; TRBD2 might be the D (6 bases). V gave up 6 bases and J gave up 5 bases, with 20 bases separating them. This CDR3 is 15 amino acids long. Germline V gives CDR1 SGDLS, CDR2 YYNGEE. CDR3 DNA: TGTGCCAGCACTCCAGGAGGGCTGTCCGTGGAGACCCAGTACTTC. Its translation is CASTPGGLSVETQYF.

The chain has TRBV4-3 and TRBJ2-3, with D maybe TRBD1 (6 bases). The germline V gene encodes CDR1 LGHNA and CDR2 YSLEER. V was cut by 1 base and J by 2 bases, with 19 bases left in between. The CDR3 consists of 18 residues. The CDR3 coding sequence is TGCGCCAGCAGCCAAGCCAGATTCCGGGACAAGTACACAGATACGCAGTATTTT. It yields the protein CASSQARFRDKYTDTQYF.

The chain links TRBV5-5 to TRBJ2-3; D might be TRBD2 (6 bases). V was cut by 0 bases and J by 2 bases, with 16 bases left in between. There are 17 residues in the CDR3. Looked up from germline, CDR1 is SGHKS and CDR2 is YYEKEE (reference sequence). CDR3 bases: TGTGCCAGCAGCTTGGTAGGTGCTAGCGAACTCACAGATACGCAGTATTTT. Translated, it gives CASSLVGASELTDTQYF.

This chain uses TRBV19 with TRBJ2-5, with 8 nucleotides matching TRBD1. The CDR3 loop spans 14 amino acids. The junction had 8 bases not matched to a gene; V was cut back by 4 bases and J by 7 bases. Germline lookup yields CDR1 LNHDA and CDR2 SQIVND (reference sequence). CDR3 region: CASSRGQDGGTQYF. The CDR3 nucleotides read TGTGCCAGTAGTAGGGGACAGGACGGAGGGACCCAGTACTTC.

V gene TRBV7-9 combines with J gene TRBJ2-7, with a weak D call TRBD1 (5 bases). The CDR3 runs to 15 residues. Deletions cut 5 bases from V and 1 base from J, with 15 bases between. Germline CDR1 and CDR2: SEHNR and FQNEAQ (reference sequence). The CDR3 nucleotides are TGTGCCAGCAGCCCCCCTTCCACAGGATCCTACGAGCAGTACTTC. Translation gives CASSPPSTGSYEQYF. The whole variable domain, filled in from reference TRBV7-9 and TRBJ2-7, reads DTGVSQNPRHKITKRGQNVTFRCDPISEHNRLYWYRQTLGQGPEFLTYFQNEAQLEKSRLLSDRFSAERPKGSFSTLEIQRTEQGDSAMYLCASSPPSTGSYEQYFGPGTRLTVT.